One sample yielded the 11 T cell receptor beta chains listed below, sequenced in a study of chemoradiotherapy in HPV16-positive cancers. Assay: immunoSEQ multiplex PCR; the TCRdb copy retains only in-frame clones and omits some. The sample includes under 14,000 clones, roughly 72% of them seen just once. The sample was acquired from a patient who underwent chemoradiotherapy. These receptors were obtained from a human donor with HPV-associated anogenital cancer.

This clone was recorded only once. As DNA, the CDR3 is TGTGCCAGCAGCTTAGCGCGGGGGTCCACTGAAGCTTTCTTT. Its protein is CASSLARGSTEAFF. The V gene is TRBV7-8, the J gene TRBJ1-1; D might be TRBD1 (5 bases). This CDR3 contains 14 residues. Germline-derived CDR1 and CDR2 are SGHVS and FQNEAQ. Trimming left V 0 bases short and J 4 bases short, with 9 bases between.

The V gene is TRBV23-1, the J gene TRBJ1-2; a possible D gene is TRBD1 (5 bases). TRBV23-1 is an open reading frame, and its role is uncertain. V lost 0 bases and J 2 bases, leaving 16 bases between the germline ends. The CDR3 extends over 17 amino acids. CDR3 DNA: TGCGCCAGCAGTCAATCCACGGGGCCCAGACGAAACTATGGCTACACCTTC. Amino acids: CASSQSTGPRRNYGYTF.

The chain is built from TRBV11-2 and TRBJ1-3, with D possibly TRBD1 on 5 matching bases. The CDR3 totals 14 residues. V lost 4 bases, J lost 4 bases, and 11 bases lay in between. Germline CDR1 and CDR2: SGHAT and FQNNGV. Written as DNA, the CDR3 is TGTGCCAGCAGCTCCAATCGGGGGGGAAACACCATATATTTT. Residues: CASSSNRGGNTIYF.

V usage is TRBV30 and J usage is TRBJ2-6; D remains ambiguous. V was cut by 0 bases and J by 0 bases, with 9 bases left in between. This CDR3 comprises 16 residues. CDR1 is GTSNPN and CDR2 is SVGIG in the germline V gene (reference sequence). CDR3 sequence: CAWSVLMSSGANVLTF. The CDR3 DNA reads TGTGCCTGGAGTGTACTCATGAGCTCTGGGGCCAACGTCCTGACTTTC.

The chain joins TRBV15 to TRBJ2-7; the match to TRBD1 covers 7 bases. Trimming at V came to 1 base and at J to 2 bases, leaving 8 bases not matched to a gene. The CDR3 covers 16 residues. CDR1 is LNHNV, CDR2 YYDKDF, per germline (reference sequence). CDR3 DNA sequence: TGTGCCACCAGCAGAGGCGGACAGGTTTTCACCTACGAGCAGTACTTC. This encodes CATSRGGQVFTYEQYF. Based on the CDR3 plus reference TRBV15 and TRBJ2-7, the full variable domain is DAMVIQNPRYQVTQFGKPVTLSCSQTLNHNVMYWYQQKSSQAPKLLFHYYDKDFNNEADTPDNFQSRRPNTSFCFLDIRSPGLGDTAMYLCATSRGGQVFTYEQYFGPGTRLTVT.

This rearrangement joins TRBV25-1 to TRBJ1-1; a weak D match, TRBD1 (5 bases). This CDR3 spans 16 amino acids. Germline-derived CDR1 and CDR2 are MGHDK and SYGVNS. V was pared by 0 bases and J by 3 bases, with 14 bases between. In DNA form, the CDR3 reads TGTGCCAGCAGTGAATACCAGGGAGATTCGGACACTGAAGCTTTCTTT. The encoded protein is CASSEYQGDSDTEAFF.

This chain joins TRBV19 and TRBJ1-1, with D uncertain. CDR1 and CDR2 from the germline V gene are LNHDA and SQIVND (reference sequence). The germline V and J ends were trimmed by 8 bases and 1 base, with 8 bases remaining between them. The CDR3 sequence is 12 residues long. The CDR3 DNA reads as TGTGCCAGTGAGTCCGGGAACACTGAAGCTTTCTTT. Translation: CASESGNTEAFF. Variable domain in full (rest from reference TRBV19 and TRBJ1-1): DGGITQSPKYLFRKEGQNVTLSCEQNLNHDAMYWYRQDPGQGLRLIYYSQIVNDFQKGDIAEGYSVSREKKESFPLTVTSAQKNPTAFYLCASESGNTEAFFGQGTRLTVV.

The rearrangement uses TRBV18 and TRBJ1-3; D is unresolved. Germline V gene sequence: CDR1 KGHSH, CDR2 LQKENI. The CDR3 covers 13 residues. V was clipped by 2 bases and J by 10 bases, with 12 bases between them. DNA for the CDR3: TGTGCCAGCTCACCAGCTGGCTCTATGACCATATATTTT. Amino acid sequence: CASSPAGSMTIYF.

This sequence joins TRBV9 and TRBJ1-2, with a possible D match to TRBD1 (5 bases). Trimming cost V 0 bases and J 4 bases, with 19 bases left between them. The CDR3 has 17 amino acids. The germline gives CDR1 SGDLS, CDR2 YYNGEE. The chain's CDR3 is CASSVENQGIDSYGYTF. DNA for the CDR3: TGTGCCAGCAGCGTAGAGAACCAGGGAATCGACTCCTATGGCTACACCTTC.

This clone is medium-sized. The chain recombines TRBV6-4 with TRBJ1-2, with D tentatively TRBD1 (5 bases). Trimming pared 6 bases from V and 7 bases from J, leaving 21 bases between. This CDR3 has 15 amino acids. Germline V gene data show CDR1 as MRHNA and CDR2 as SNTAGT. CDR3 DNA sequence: TGTGCCAGCAGCCCATCTACAGGCCCGGTGTCTGGCTACACCTTC. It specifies CASSPSTGPVSGYTF.

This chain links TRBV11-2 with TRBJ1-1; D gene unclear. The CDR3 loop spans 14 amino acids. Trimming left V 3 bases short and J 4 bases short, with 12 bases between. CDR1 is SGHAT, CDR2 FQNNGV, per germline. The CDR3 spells CASSLGSKGTEAFF. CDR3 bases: TGTGCCAGCAGCTTGGGGTCTAAGGGCACTGAAGCTTTCTTT. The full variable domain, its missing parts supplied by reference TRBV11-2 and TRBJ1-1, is EAGVAQSPRYKIIEKRQSVAFWCNPISGHATLYWYQQILGQGPKLLIQFQNNGVVDDSQLPKDRFSAERLKGVDSTLKIQPAKLEDSAVYLCASSLGSKGTEAFFGQGTRLTVV.